These 26 T cell receptor beta chains were sequenced from one sample in a study of blood T cell repertoires in COVID-19. Clones were sequenced by immunoSEQ multiplex PCR, and TCRdb holds only the in-frame ones, with some missing. The sample contains around 65,000 clones, roughly 88% of which appear only once. Sequences were obtained from peripheral blood. The receptors derive from a human donor in a cohort sampled during active COVID-19.

This clone was detected once. The rearrangement links TRBV7-2 to TRBJ2-3, with TRBD2 matching 8 bases. Trimming at V came to 5 bases and at J to 3 bases, leaving 7 bases not matched to a gene. CDR1 is SGHTA, CDR2 FQGNSA, per germline. The CDR3 consists of 15 residues. The CDR3 here is CASSQYSGKTDTQYF. CDR3 DNA: TGTGCCAGCAGCCAATATAGCGGGAAAACAGATACGCAGTATTTT.

Comments on this clone: The DNA is left out, because the CDR3 cannot be placed on it with certainty; the CDR3 is given as TCRdb lists it. The chain recombines TRBV6-5 with TRBJ1-6. Germline loops: CDR1 MNHEY, CDR2 SVGAGI. The CDR3 totals 12 residues, both ends included. CDR3 in amino acids: CASSSSVLTLHF.

This clone was recorded a few times. The chain employs TRBV28 and TRBJ1-5; 7 bases are a match to TRBD1. V trimming: 2 bases; J trimming: 5 bases; junction bases outside the gene matches: 3. The CDR3 sequence is 14 residues long. Germline V gives CDR1 MDHEN, CDR2 SYDVKM. CDR3 in DNA: TGTGCCAGCAGTTTAGGAGGGGGCTATCAGCCCCAGCATTTT. Amino acids: CASSLGGGYQPQHF.

The CDR3 DNA sequence: TGTGCCAGCAGTCCGGCGGACAGGGTCGCAGATACGCAGTATTTT. Its protein is CASSPADRVADTQYF. This sequence joins TRBV28 and TRBJ2-3, with 8 nucleotides matching TRBD1. Germline CDR1 reads MDHEN; CDR2 reads SYDVKM. The junction had 8 bases not matched to a gene; V was cut back by 5 bases and J by 4 bases. CDR3 size: 15 residues.

Only one count was recorded for this clone. The chain is built from TRBV24-1 and TRBJ2-7, with D possibly matching TRBD1 (6 bases). Trimming took 3 bases from V and 6 from J, leaving 11 bases between them. CDR1 KGHDR and CDR2 SFDVKD come from the germline V gene. This CDR3 is 13 amino acids long. For the CDR3, the DNA is TGTGCCACCAGTGATCACACAGGGCCCGAGCAGTACTTC. Encoded protein: CATSDHTGPEQYF.

The chain links TRBV6-5 to TRBJ1-1; no definite D call. The CDR3 is 12 residues long. The germline V and J ends were trimmed by 8 bases and 1 base, with 8 bases remaining between them. CDR1 and CDR2 (germline): MNHEY, SVGAGI. The CDR3 loop is CASYRSNTEAFF. The CDR3 region has the DNA TGTGCCAGCTACAGATCGAACACTGAAGCTTTCTTT.

The chain recombines TRBV5-1 with TRBJ2-6, with a tentative D call TRBD1 (5 bases). V gave up 4 bases and J gave up 4 bases, with 12 bases separating them. Germline lookup yields CDR1 SGHRS and CDR2 YFSETQ. The CDR3 is 15 amino acids. DNA for the CDR3: TGCGCCAGCAGCCCTCAGGGATCCGGGGCCAACGTCCTGACTTTC. This gives the protein CASSPQGSGANVLTF.

The gene calls are TRBV3-1 (or the pseudogene TRBV3-2) and TRBJ1-1; no clear D. CDR3 length: 17 amino acids. V was shortened by 0 bases and J by 4 bases, with 18 bases between the two germline ends. Germline V gene sequence: CDR1 LGHDT, CDR2 YNNKEL (reference sequence). The CDR3 nucleotides are TGTGCCAGCAGCCAAGATGGGGTGGGAGGGAAGGCCACTGAAGCTTTCTTT. It encodes CASSQDGVGGKATEAFF.

The genes are TRBV23-1 and TRBJ2-7, with 8 bases identical to TRBD2. TRBV23-1 qualifies as an ORF whose function is uncertain. Trimming cost V 0 bases and J 2 bases; bases outside gene matches: 9. The CDR3 is 17 residues long. In DNA form, the CDR3 reads TGCGCCAGCAGTCAATCTATTTGGACGGGAGGGCCCTACGAGCAGTACTTC. This gives the protein CASSQSIWTGGPYEQYF.

The chain joins TRBV18 to TRBJ2-1, with D possibly matching TRBD2 (5 bases). The CDR3 totals 11 residues. Germline V gives CDR1 KGHSH, CDR2 LQKENI. Between the trimmed V and J ends, which lost 10 bases and 6 bases, there was a span of 10 bases. The CDR3 reads CATASGNEQFF. The DNA of the CDR3 is TGTGCCACGGCCAGCGGCAATGAGCAGTTCTTC.

This rearrangement joins TRBV7-9 to TRBJ2-5; tentative D call: TRBD1 (6 bases). The CDR3 is 13 amino acids. Germline V CDR1 and CDR2: SEHNR, FQNEAQ (reference sequence). Trimming shortened V by 11 bases and J by 3 bases, and 16 bases separated the two germline ends. The CDR3 here is CAGGGLREETQYF. In DNA, the CDR3 is TGTGCCGGGGGCGGTCTAAGGGAAGAGACCCAGTACTTC.

This chain joins TRBV5-1 and TRBJ1-2, with TRBD1 identical over 10 bases. This CDR3 is built from 15 residues. Germline trimming cut 4 bases from V and 7 bases from J; bases unmatched to any gene: 10. Per germline, CDR1 SGHRS and CDR2 YFSETQ. The CDR3 bases are TGCGCCAGCAGCCCCCCGGGACAGGGGATTAGTGGCTACACCTTC. Its translation is CASSPPGQGISGYTF.

V usage is TRBV12-5 and J usage is TRBJ1-2; 9 bases are shared with TRBD1. Germline loops: CDR1 LGHNT, CDR2 FRNRAP. The CDR3 loop spans 16 amino acids. V lost 0 bases, J lost 4 bases, and 6 bases stayed unmatched. The CDR3 DNA sequence: TGTGCTAGTGGTTTGGTAGTGGGACAGGGCGGCTATGGCTACACCTTC. Translation gives CASGLVVGQGGYGYTF.

The chain employs TRBV19 and TRBJ2-7, with 13 bases fitting TRBD2. This CDR3 has 18 residues. J was trimmed by 0 bases and V by 6 bases; bases with no gene match: 11. Germline values: CDR1 LNHDA, CDR2 SQIVND (reference sequence). DNA of the CDR3: TGTGCCAGTAGGGCAGCGCCGGGACTAGCGGGGAGCTCCTACGAGCAGTACTTC. Translation gives CASRAAPGLAGSSYEQYF.

This chain connects TRBV5-1 to TRBJ2-5, with a tentative D call TRBD2 (6 bases). CDR1 is SGHRS, CDR2 YFSETQ, per germline. Trimming took 4 bases from V and 4 from J, leaving 14 bases between them. This CDR3 has 14 amino acids. The CDR3 DNA is TGCGCCAGCAGCCAGACTCGGGGGTCAGAGACCCAGTACTTC. It specifies CASSQTRGSETQYF.

This chain joins TRBV7-8 and TRBJ2-3, with TRBD1 matching 12 bases. V shed 5 bases and J 10 bases; nucleotides not matched to a gene: 7. This CDR3 is 14 amino acids long. Germline V gene lookup returns CDR1 SGHVS and CDR2 FQNEAQ. The CDR3: CASSAGTGGIPQYF. The CDR3 nucleotides read TGTGCCAGCAGCGCCGGGACAGGGGGCATCCCGCAGTATTTT.

CDR3 loop: CASQDPGTSTDTQYF. Written as DNA, the CDR3 is TGTGCCAGCCAAGACCCGGGGACTAGCACAGATACGCAGTATTTT. The chain couples TRBV3-1 (or the pseudogene TRBV3-2) to TRBJ2-3; D is perhaps TRBD2 (6 bases). Germline-derived CDR1 and CDR2 are LGHDT and YNNKEL (reference sequence). CDR3 length: 15 amino acids. The germline V and J ends were trimmed by 8 bases and 0 bases, with 15 bases remaining between them.

This sequence joins TRBV7-8 and TRBJ1-3; no firm D call. The CDR3 consists of 14 residues. V dropped 2 bases and J dropped 3 bases, with 8 bases sitting between them. The germline V gene encodes CDR1 SGHVS and CDR2 FQNEAQ. As DNA, the CDR3 is TGTGCCAGCAGCTTACCAGAAGTTGGAAACACCATATATTTT. Protein: CASSLPEVGNTIYF.

J is TRBJ2-7 and V is TRBV11-3; 8 bases match TRBD1. In germline, CDR1 is SGHNT, CDR2 YENEEA. This CDR3 is built from 12 residues. V was clipped by 4 bases and J by 6 bases; unmatched bases: 2. CDR3 protein: CASSWTGPEQYF. Written as DNA, the CDR3 is TGTGCCAGCAGCTGGACAGGGCCCGAGCAGTACTTC. Together with reference TRBV11-3 and TRBJ2-7, the CDR3 gives the full variable domain: EAGVVQSPRYKIIEKKQPVAFWCNPISGHNTLYWYLQNLGQGPELLIRYENEEAVDDSQLPKDRFSAERLKGVDSTLKIQPAELGDSAVYLCASSWTGPEQYFGPGTRLTVT.

The V gene is TRBV27, the J gene TRBJ2-3; TRBD2 matches 7 bases. Germline values: CDR1 MNHEY, CDR2 SMNVEV (reference sequence). This CDR3 spans 14 amino acids. J was trimmed by 4 bases and V by 3 bases; bases with no gene match: 4. The CDR3 DNA reads TGTGCCAGCAGTTTCGTCGGGGGGTCAGATACGCAGTATTTT. It codes for CASSFVGGSDTQYF.

This chain connects TRBV7-9 to TRBJ2-7; 8 bases agree with TRBD2. The CDR3 runs to 15 residues. V gave up 6 bases and J gave up 0 bases; unmatched junction bases: 7. The germline V gene encodes CDR1 SEHNR and CDR2 FQNEAQ (reference sequence). CDR3 in amino acids: CASSPGGDFSYEQYF. The CDR3 nucleotides are TGTGCCAGCAGTCCCGGGGGGGACTTCTCCTACGAGCAGTACTTC.

The chain is built from TRBV19 and TRBJ2-5, with 10 bases matching TRBD1. The CDR3 loop spans 14 amino acids. Looked up from germline, CDR1 is LNHDA and CDR2 is SQIVND (reference sequence). Trimming at V came to 5 bases and at J to 7 bases, leaving 7 bases not matched to a gene. CDR3: CASSPGTGARTQYF. The CDR3 coding sequence is TGTGCCAGTAGTCCGGGGACAGGGGCAAGGACCCAGTACTTC.

This sequence joins TRBV11-2 and TRBJ1-2; TRBD1 agrees at 12 bases. In germline, CDR1 is SGHAT, CDR2 FQNNGV. This CDR3 spans 14 amino acids. V was pared by 5 bases and J by 7 bases, with 5 bases of the junction left unmatched. This CDR3 is CASSLGQGAAGYTF. CDR3 DNA: TGTGCCAGCAGCCTGGGACAGGGGGCGGCTGGCTACACCTTC.

The rearrangement links TRBV3-1 (or the pseudogene TRBV3-2) to TRBJ2-3; TRBD1 might be the D (6 bases). The CDR3 is 20 residues long. V was shortened by 3 bases and J by 4 bases, with 29 bases between the two germline ends. CDR1 LGHDT and CDR2 YNNKEL come from the germline V gene (reference sequence). CDR3 DNA: TGTGCCAGCAGCCACCCCCAACGGGGCAGGGGCCGCCCAGGTCCAGATACGCAGTATTTT. Translation: CASSHPQRGRGRPGPDTQYF.

This chain uses TRBV7-2 with TRBJ2-5; D is perhaps TRBD2 (6 bases). The CDR3 contains 13 residues. Trimming took 5 bases from V and 5 from J, leaving 12 bases between them. Germline CDR1 and CDR2: SGHTA and FQGNSA. The chain's CDR3 is CASSRTEGETQYF. The CDR3 DNA sequence: TGTGCCAGCAGCCGAACGGAGGGGGAGACCCAGTACTTC. The full variable domain, with the rest looked up from reference TRBV7-2 and TRBJ2-5, is GAGVSQSPSNKVTEKGKDVELRCDPISGHTALYWYRQSLGQGLEFLIYFQGNSAPDKSGLPSDRFSAERTGGSVSTLTIQRTQQEDSAVYLCASSRTEGETQYFGPGTRLLVL.

V usage is TRBV11-2 and J usage is TRBJ2-2; TRBD1 might be the D (6 bases). Per the germline V gene, CDR1 is SGHAT and CDR2 is FQNNGV. V lost 5 bases and J lost 1, with 11 bases in between. This CDR3 spans 15 amino acids. CDR3 residues: CASSPTTGNTGELFF. The CDR3, as DNA: TGTGCCAGCAGCCCTACGACAGGGAACACCGGGGAGCTGTTTTTT. Supplemented by reference TRBV11-2 and TRBJ2-2, the full variable domain reads EAGVAQSPRYKIIEKRQSVAFWCNPISGHATLYWYQQILGQGPKLLIQFQNNGVVDDSQLPKDRFSAERLKGVDSTLKIQPAKLEDSAVYLCASSPTTGNTGELFFGEGSRLTVL.